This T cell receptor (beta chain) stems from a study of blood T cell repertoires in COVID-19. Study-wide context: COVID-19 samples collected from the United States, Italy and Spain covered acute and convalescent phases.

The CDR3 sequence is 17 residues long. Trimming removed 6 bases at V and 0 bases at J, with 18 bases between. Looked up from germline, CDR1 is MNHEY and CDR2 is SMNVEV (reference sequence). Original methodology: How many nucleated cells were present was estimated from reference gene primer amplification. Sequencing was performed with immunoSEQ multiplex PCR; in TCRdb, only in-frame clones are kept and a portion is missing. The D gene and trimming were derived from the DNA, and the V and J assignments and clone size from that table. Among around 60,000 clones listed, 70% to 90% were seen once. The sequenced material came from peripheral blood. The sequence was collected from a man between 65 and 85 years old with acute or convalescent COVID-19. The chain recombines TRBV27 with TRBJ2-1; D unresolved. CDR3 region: CASSPTRLKSSYNEQFF. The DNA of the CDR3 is TGTGCCAGCAGCCCAACACGACTCAAGAGCTCCTACAATGAGCAGTTCTTC.